This paragraph reports one TCR beta chain. Sequencing used immunoSEQ multiplex PCR; TCRdb keeps in-frame clones, though not all of them. The sample includes about 67,000 clones, more than 75% of them seen just once. On cycle 4 day 1 and cycle 7 day 1, as well as at baseline, blood was sampled. The source of the sample is a study of OX40 agonist ivuxolimab in advanced cancers. For the study at large: People in dose escalation had one of these cancers: hepatocellular carcinoma, melanoma, renal cell or head and neck cancer. A partial response was reached by three patients: one with hepatocellular carcinoma and two with cutaneous melanoma.

Per the germline V gene, CDR1 is SGHRS and CDR2 is YFSETQ. The CDR3 is made up of 12 amino acids. V shed 4 bases and J shed 0 bases, with 3 bases lying between them. This TCR derives from an adult with an advanced solid tumor such as melanoma, head and neck, liver or kidney cancer. Sequencing used CD4+ or CD8+ T cells sorted from blood, obtained in a trial of the OX40 agonist ivuxolimab. The chain joins TRBV5-1 to TRBJ2-3; D is ambiguous. The DNA of the CDR3 is TGCGCCAGCAGCCTCAGCACAGATACGCAGTATTTT. It encodes CASSLSTDTQYF.